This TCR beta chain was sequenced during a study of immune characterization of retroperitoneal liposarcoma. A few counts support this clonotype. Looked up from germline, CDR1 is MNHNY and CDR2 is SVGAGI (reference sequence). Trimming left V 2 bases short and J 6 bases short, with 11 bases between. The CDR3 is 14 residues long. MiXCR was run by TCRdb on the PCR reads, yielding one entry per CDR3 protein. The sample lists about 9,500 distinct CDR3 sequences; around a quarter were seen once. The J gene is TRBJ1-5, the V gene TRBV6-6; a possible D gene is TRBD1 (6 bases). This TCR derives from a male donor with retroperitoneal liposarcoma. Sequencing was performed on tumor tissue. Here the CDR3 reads CASSYRDKRQPQHF. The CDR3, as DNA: TGTGCCAGCAGTTACCGGGACAAACGTCAGCCCCAGCATTTT.